This T cell receptor beta chain originates from a study of blood T cell repertoires in COVID-19. Germline V gene sequence: CDR1 MGHRA, CDR2 YSYEKL. CDR3 length: 18 residues. V shed 1 base, J shed 5 bases, and the junction held 7 bases outside the gene matches. Clones were read by immunoSEQ multiplex PCR, and TCRdb kept only the in-frame ones, dropping some. Of about 280,000 clones in the sample, roughly 80% are singletons; the top ten hold 5%. This chain uses TRBV4-1 with TRBJ2-2; TRBD2 aligns across 13 bases. The TCR was taken from a man aged 40-49 years who had been exposed to COVID-19. Input material: PBMCs or T cells enriched from blood (not recorded which). The CDR3 loop reads CASSQALAGGPGTGELFF. The CDR3 nucleotides are TGCGCCAGCAGCCAAGCACTAGCGGGAGGGCCCGGGACCGGGGAGCTGTTTTTT.